This T cell receptor beta chain is drawn from a study of long-term antiretroviral therapy in people with HIV. General study results and limits: It was observed that HIV repertoires exhibited narrower CDR3 length ranges than controls. At every time point, clones expanded before ART dominated the repertoire.

Germline-derived CDR1 and CDR2 are SGHTA and FQGTGA. V shed 3 bases, J shed 7 bases, and the junction held 10 bases outside the gene matches. CDR3 length: 16 amino acids. Survey level was the resolution at which the v3.0 immunoSEQ assay ran. TCRdb's copy holds only in-frame clones and misses some; the assay was immunoSEQ multiplex PCR. The sample comprises some 11,000 clones, 81% of which are singletons, and around 18% rests with the top ten. Per individual, the PBMC samples numbered at least one pre-ART and at least two post-ART. Details on this clone: Its antigen is unidentified.

The source of this sequence is a man in his forties with HIV. The rearrangement uses TRBV7-3 and TRBJ2-5, with 11 bases aligning to TRBD1. Source: unsorted PBMCs, taken 1.8 years after starting antiretroviral therapy. CDR3 coding DNA: TGTGCCAGCAGCTTTACAGACCCGGGACAGGGGGTGACCCAGTACTTC. It translates to CASSFTDPGQGVTQYF.